The 7 T cell receptor beta chains given below trace back to one sample, sequenced in a study of OX40 agonist ivuxolimab in advanced cancers. Sequencing was performed with immunoSEQ multiplex PCR; in TCRdb, only in-frame clones are kept and a portion is missing. The sample records approximately 12,000 clones, nearly 85% being singletons. The specimen was CD4+ or CD8+ T cells sorted from blood, collected in a trial of the OX40 agonist ivuxolimab. The receptors were sampled from an adult with an advanced solid tumor such as melanoma, head and neck, liver or kidney cancer.

This sequence joins TRBV5-4 and TRBJ2-7; D is uncertain. V lost 0 bases, J lost 0 bases, and 4 bases lay in between. The CDR3 sequence is 13 residues long. Germline V CDR1 and CDR2: SGHNT, YYREEE (reference sequence). The CDR3 loop reads CASSLEYSYEQYF. In DNA form, the CDR3 reads TGTGCCAGCAGCTTGGAATACTCCTACGAGCAGTACTTC.

This clone has just one count. The J gene is TRBJ1-2, the V gene TRBV6-5; a weak D match, TRBD1 (5 bases). Germline CDR1 and CDR2: MNHEY and SVGAGI. This CDR3 comprises 14 residues. V lost 7 bases, J lost 4 bases, and 16 bases lay in between. The CDR3 DNA is TGTGCCAGCAAGGCCACCCAGGGTCTCTATGGCTACACCTTC. It codes for CASKATQGLYGYTF.

The V gene is TRBV7-2, the J gene TRBJ2-3; 8 positions agree with TRBD2. Germline CDR1 and CDR2: SGHTA and FQGNSA. This CDR3 contains 15 residues. The V and J ends lost 2 bases and 0 bases, in that order; junction bases with no gene match: 1. The CDR3 coding sequence is TGTGCCAGCAGCTTATGGACTAGCAGCACAGATACGCAGTATTTT. Protein sequence: CASSLWTSSTDTQYF.

This chain uses TRBV7-8 with TRBJ2-5; 12 bases match TRBD2. Per the germline V gene, CDR1 is SGHVS and CDR2 is FQNEAQ. The J segment lost 4 bases and the V segment lost 5 bases, leaving 5 bases of the junction unmatched. CDR3 length equals 15 residues. As DNA, the CDR3 is TGTGCCAGCAGCCCCCCGGGACTAGCGGGAGAGACCCAGTACTTC. It translates to CASSPPGLAGETQYF.

The count of this clone is one. The chain employs TRBV13 and TRBJ2-7; 7 bases agree with TRBD1. CDR3 length equals 14 residues. Unmatched junction bases numbered 6, after V lost 3 bases and J lost 4 bases. In germline, CDR1 is PRHDT, CDR2 FYEKMQ (reference sequence). CDR3 nucleotide sequence: TGTGCCAGCAGCTTCCAGGGGGTCGGGTACGAGCAGTACTTC. Translated: CASSFQGVGYEQYF.

The CDR3 DNA follows: TGTGCCAGCAGCCTCGGACAGGGCGGTGAAAAACTGTTTTTT. Translated, it gives CASSLGQGGEKLFF. This chain joins TRBV7-9 and TRBJ1-4, with 8 bases fitting TRBD1. The CDR3 contains 14 residues. J gave up 7 bases and V 5 bases, and 6 bases lay outside the gene matches. Germline V lookup: CDR1 SEHNR, CDR2 FQNEAQ (reference sequence). Using reference TRBV7-9 and TRBJ1-4 for the parts outside the CDR3, the full variable domain is DTGVSQNPRHKITKRGQNVTFRCDPISEHNRLYWYRQTLGQGPEFLTYFQNEAQLEKSRLLSDRFSAERPKGSFSTLEIQRTEQGDSAMYLCASSLGQGGEKLFFGSGTQLSVL.

The chain joins TRBV28 to TRBJ1-5; maybe TRBD1 (6 bases). Trimming pared 4 bases from V and 2 bases from J, leaving 12 bases between. The CDR3 loop spans 15 amino acids. In germline, CDR1 is MDHEN, CDR2 SYDVKM. CDR3 sequence reads: CASSSRTVGNQPQHF. The CDR3 DNA is TGTGCCAGCAGTTCCAGGACAGTGGGCAATCAGCCCCAGCATTTT.